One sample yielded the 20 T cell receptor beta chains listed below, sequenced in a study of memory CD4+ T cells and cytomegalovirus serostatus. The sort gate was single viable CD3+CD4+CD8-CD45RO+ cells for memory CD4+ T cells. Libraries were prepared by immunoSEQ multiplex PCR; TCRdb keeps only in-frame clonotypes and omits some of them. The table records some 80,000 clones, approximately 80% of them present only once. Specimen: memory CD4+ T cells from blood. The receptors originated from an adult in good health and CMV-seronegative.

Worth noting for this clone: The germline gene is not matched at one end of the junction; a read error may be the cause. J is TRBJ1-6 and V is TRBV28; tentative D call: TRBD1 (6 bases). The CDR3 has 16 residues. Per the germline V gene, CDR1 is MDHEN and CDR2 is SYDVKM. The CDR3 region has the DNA TGTGCCAGCAGTCCGACACAGGGTTCCAATAATTTACCCCTCCACTTT. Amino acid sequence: CASSPTQGSNNLPLHF.

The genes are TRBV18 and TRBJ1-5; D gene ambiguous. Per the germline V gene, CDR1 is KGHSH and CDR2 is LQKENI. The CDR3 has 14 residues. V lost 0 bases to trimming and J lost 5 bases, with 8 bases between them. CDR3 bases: TGTGCCAGCTCACCACCGGGGTCGGATCAGCCCCAGCATTTT. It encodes CASSPPGSDQPQHF.

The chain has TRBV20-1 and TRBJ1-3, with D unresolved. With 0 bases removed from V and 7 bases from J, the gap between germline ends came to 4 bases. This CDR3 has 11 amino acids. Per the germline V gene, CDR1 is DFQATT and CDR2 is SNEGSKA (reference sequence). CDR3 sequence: CSARETNTIYF. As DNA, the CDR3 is TGCAGTGCTAGAGAAACGAACACCATATATTTT.

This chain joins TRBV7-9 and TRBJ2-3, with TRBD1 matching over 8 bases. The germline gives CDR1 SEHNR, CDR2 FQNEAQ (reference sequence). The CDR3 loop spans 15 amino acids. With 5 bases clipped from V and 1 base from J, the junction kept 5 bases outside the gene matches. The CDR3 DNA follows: TGTGCCAGCAGCGTACAGGGGGTGGGCACAGATACGCAGTATTTT. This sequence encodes CASSVQGVGTDTQYF. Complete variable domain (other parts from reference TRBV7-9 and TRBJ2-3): DTGVSQNPRHKITKRGQNVTFRCDPISEHNRLYWYRQTLGQGPEFLTYFQNEAQLEKSRLLSDRFSAERPKGSFSTLEIQRTEQGDSAMYLCASSVQGVGTDTQYFGPGTRLTVL.

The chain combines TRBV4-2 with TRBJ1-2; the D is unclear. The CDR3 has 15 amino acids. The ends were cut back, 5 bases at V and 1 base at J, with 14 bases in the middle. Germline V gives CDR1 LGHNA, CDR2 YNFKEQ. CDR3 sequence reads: CASSSAGSFNYGYTF. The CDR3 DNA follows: TGTGCCAGCAGCTCGGCGGGGAGCTTTAACTATGGCTACACCTTC.

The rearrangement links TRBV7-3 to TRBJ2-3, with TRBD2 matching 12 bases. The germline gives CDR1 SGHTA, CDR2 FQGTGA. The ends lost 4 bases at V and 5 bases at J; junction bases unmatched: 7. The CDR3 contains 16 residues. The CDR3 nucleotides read TGTGCCAGCAGCTCCCAAGCTAGCGGGGGGGGAGATACGCAGTATTTT. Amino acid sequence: CASSSQASGGGDTQYF.

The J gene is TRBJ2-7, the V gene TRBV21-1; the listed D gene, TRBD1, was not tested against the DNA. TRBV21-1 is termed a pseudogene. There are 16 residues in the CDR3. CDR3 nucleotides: TGTGCCAGCAGCAAAGCGCTTTGGACAGCGAAGTACGAGCAGTACTTC. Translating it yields CASSKALWTAKYEQYF.

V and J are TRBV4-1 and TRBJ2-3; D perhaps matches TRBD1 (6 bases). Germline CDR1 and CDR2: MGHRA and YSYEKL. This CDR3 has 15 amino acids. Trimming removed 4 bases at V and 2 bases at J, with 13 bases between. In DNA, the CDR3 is TGCGCCAGCAGCCCGTCAGGGGCAAACACAGATACGCAGTATTTT. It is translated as CASSPSGANTDTQYF.

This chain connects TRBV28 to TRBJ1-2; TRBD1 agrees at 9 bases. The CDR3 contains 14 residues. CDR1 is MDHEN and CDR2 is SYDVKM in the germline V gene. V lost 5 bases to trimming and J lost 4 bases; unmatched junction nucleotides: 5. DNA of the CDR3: TGTGCCAGCAGTCCGGGACAGGGCTCCTATGGCTACACCTTC. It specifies CASSPGQGSYGYTF.

This CDR3 is CASSYLRGRYEQYF. Here the CDR3 DNA reads TGTGCCAGCAGTTACCTGAGGGGGCGATACGAGCAGTACTTC. The V gene is TRBV6-5, the J gene TRBJ2-7; 7 nucleotides align to TRBD1. The V segment lost 2 bases and the J segment 4 bases; nucleotides outside the gene matches: 5. Germline lookup yields CDR1 MNHEY and CDR2 SVGAGI. CDR3 size: 14 residues.

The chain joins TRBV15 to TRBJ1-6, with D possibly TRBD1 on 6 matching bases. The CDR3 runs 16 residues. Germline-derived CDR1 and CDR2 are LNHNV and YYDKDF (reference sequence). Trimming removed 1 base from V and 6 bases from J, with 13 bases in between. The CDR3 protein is CATSRVRGAVNSPLHF. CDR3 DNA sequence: TGTGCCACCAGCAGAGTGAGGGGGGCAGTTAATTCACCCCTCCACTTT.

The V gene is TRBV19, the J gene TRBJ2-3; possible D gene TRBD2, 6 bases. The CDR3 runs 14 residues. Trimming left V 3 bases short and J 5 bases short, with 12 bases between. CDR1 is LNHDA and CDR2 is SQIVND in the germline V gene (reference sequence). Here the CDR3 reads CASSIEIAEDTQYF. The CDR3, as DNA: TGTGCCAGTAGTATCGAGATAGCGGAAGATACGCAGTATTTT.

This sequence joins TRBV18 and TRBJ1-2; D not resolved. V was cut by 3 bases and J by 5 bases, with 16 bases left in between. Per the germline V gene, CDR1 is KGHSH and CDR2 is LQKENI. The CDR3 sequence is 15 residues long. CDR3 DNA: TGTGCCAGCTCACCGAGGCCAGAGAGAGATTATGGCTACACCTTC. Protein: CASSPRPERDYGYTF.

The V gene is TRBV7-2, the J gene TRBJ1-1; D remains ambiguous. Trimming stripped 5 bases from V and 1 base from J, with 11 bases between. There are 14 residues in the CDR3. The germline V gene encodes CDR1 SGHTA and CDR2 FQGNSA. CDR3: CASSPLVGNTEAFF. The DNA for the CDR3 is TGTGCCAGCAGCCCCCTTGTGGGGAACACTGAAGCTTTCTTT. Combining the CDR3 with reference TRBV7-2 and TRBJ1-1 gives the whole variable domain GAGVSQSPSNKVTEKGKDVELRCDPISGHTALYWYRQSLGQGLEFLIYFQGNSAPDKSGLPSDRFSAERTGGSVSTLTIQRTQQEDSAVYLCASSPLVGNTEAFFGQGTRLTVV.

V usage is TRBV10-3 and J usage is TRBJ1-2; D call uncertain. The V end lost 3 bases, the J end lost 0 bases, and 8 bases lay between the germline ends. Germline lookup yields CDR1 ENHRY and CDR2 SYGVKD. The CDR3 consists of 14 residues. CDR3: CAISESETNYGYTF. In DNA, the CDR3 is TGTGCCATCAGTGAATCGGAGACTAACTATGGCTACACCTTC.

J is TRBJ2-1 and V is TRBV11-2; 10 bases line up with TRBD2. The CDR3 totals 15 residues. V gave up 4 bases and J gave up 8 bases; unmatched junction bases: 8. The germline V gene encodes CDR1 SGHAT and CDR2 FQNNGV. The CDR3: CASSYSGGPLDEQFF. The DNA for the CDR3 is TGTGCCAGCAGCTATAGCGGGGGGCCGTTAGATGAGCAGTTCTTC.

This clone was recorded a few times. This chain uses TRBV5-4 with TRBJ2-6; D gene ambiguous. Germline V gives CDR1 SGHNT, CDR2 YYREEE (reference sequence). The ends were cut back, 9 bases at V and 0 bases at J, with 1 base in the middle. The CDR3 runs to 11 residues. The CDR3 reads CATSGANVLTF. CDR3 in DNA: TGTGCCACCTCTGGGGCCAACGTCCTGACTTTC.

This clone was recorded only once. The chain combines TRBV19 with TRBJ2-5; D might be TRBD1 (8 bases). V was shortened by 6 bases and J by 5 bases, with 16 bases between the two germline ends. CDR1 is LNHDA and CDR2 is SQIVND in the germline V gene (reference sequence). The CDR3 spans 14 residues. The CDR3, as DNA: TGTGCCAGTAGCAAACAGGGGGGGGTGGAGACCCAGTACTTC. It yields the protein CASSKQGGVETQYF.

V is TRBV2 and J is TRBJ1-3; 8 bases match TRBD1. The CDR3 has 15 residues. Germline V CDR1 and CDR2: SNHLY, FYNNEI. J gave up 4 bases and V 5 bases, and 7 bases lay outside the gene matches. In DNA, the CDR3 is TGTGCCAGCAGTCAGACAGGGGCTGGAGGAAACACCATATATTTT. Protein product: CASSQTGAGGNTIYF.

The CDR3 DNA follows: TGTGCCAGCACTTCAGGACAGGGCAATCAGCCCCAGCATTTT. Translation gives CASTSGQGNQPQHF. The V gene is TRBV6-5, the J gene TRBJ1-5; TRBD1 agrees at 7 bases. CDR1 is MNHEY, CDR2 SVGAGI, per germline. Unmatched junction bases numbered 5, after V lost 7 bases and J lost 2 bases. CDR3 length: 14 residues.